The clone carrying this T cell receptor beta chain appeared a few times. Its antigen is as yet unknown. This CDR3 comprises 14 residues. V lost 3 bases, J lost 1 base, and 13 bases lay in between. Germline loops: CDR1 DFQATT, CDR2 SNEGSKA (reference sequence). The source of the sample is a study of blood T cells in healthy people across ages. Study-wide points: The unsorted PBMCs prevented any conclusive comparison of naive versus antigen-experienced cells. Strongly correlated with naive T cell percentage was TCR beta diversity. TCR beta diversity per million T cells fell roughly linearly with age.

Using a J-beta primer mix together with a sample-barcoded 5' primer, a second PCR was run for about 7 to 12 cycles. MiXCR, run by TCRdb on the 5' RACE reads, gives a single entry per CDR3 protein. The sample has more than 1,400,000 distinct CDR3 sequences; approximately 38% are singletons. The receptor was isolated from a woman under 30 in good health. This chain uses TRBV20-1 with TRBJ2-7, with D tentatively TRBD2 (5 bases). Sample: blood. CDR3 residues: CSASNAGQSYEQYF. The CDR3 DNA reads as TGCAGTGCTAGTAACGCGGGTCAGTCCTACGAGCAGTACTTC.